Below, 20 T cell receptor beta chains from the same sample are listed, as sequenced in a study of blood T cell repertoires in COVID-19 (dated by TCRdb to 2019 to 2021). Libraries were prepared through the immunoSEQ multiplex PCR assay. The immuneACCESS repertoire file appears here via TCRdb, limited to in-frame rearrangements. These files lack a portion of the clones; in checked studies, under half of the deficit traces to unresolved V genes, and the cause of the others is not known. For this sample the table gives tens of thousands of clones, of which 70% to 90% were detected only once. Together, the top ten hold 20% to 25% of the sample. The sequencing input was peripheral blood. These receptors were obtained from a woman of 80 years or more in a cohort sampled during active or convalescent COVID-19.

The CDR3 DNA reads TGTGCCAGCAGCTTTCAACCCGGACTAGTCCAGACCCAGTACTTC. The encoded protein is CASSFQPGLVQTQYF. The chain combines TRBV11-3 with TRBJ2-5, with 7 bases identical to TRBD2. The CDR3 is 15 residues long. After removal of 3 bases from V and 6 bases from J, the junction contained 10 bases not matched to a gene. The germline V gene has CDR1 SGHNT and CDR2 YENEEA.

The V call is TRBV18, the J call TRBJ1-2; TRBD1 is a possible D gene (6 bases). The CDR3 has 13 amino acids. CDR1 KGHSH and CDR2 LQKENI come from the germline V gene. Trimming took off 2 bases at V and 6 bases at J, with 10 bases between the two ends. The CDR3 DNA sequence: TGTGCCAGCTCACCAAGGACAGATAATGGCTACACCTTC. Its protein is CASSPRTDNGYTF.

With respect to this clone: The sample holds other DNA sequences that translate to the same CDR3. The chain recombines TRBV5-1 with TRBJ2-3, with unresolved D. CDR1 is SGHRS and CDR2 is YFSETQ in the germline V gene. V gave up 4 bases and J gave up 0 bases, with 6 bases separating them. The CDR3 is made up of 13 amino acids. CDR3 in DNA: TGCGCCAGCAGCGTCCCGAGCACAGATACGCAGTATTTT. Protein product: CASSVPSTDTQYF. Combining the CDR3 with reference TRBV5-1 and TRBJ2-3 gives the whole variable domain KAGVTQTPRYLIKTRGQQVTLSCSPISGHRSVSWYQQTPGQGLQFLFEYFSETQRNKGNFPGRFSGRQFSNSRSEMNVSTLELGDSALYLCASSVPSTDTQYFGPGTRLTVL.

V and J are TRBV6-5 and TRBJ1-1; D perhaps matches TRBD1 (6 bases). Germline-derived CDR1 and CDR2 are MNHEY and SVGAGI. The V gene lost 3 bases and the J gene lost 0 bases, with 14 bases spanning the gap. The CDR3 totals 16 residues. The CDR3 sequence: CASSYGRDTLNTEAFF. In nucleotides, the CDR3 is TGTGCCAGCAGTTATGGTCGGGACACCTTGAACACTGAAGCTTTCTTT.

The V and J genes are TRBV7-9 and TRBJ2-7, with 7 bases that match TRBD1. Germline V gene sequence: CDR1 SEHNR, CDR2 FQNEAQ (reference sequence). The V segment lost 5 bases and the J segment 3 bases; nucleotides outside the gene matches: 7. This CDR3 comprises 14 residues. The chain's CDR3 is CASSTLGTDYEQYF. The CDR3, as DNA: TGTGCCAGCAGCACGCTCGGGACAGACTACGAGCAGTACTTC.

The genes are TRBV7-8 and TRBJ2-3, with D possibly matching TRBD2 (5 bases). CDR1 and CDR2 from the germline V gene are SGHVS and FQNEAQ. The CDR3 sequence is 15 residues long. The V end was cut by 4 bases, the J end by 3 bases, with 14 bases between. The CDR3 reads CASSYRFSATDTQYF. The DNA of the CDR3 is TGTGCCAGCAGCTATAGGTTTAGCGCGACAGATACGCAGTATTTT.

In regard to this clone: Distinct nucleotide sequences in the sample also encode this CDR3. The rearrangement links TRBV5-1 to TRBJ2-3; D may be TRBD2 (5 bases). Germline loops: CDR1 SGHRS, CDR2 YFSETQ. CDR3 length: 14 residues. V lost 5 bases to trimming and J lost 0 bases, with 10 bases between them. In DNA form, the CDR3 reads TGCGCCAGCAGTGGAGGCGATAGCACAGATACGCAGTATTTT. It translates to CASSGGDSTDTQYF.

The rearrangement joins TRBV5-1 to TRBJ2-1; TRBD2 matches 8 bases. V dropped 4 bases and J dropped 5; count of bases not matched to a gene: 11. CDR1 SGHRS and CDR2 YFSETQ come from the germline V gene. There are 16 residues in the CDR3. The DNA for the CDR3 is TGCGCCAGCAGCAGTTCCCCGGGACTAGGCAACAATGAGCAGTTCTTC. Translating gives CASSSSPGLGNNEQFF. Supplemented by reference TRBV5-1 and TRBJ2-1, the full variable domain reads KAGVTQTPRYLIKTRGQQVTLSCSPISGHRSVSWYQQTPGQGLQFLFEYFSETQRNKGNFPGRFSGRQFSNSRSEMNVSTLELGDSALYLCASSSSPGLGNNEQFFGPGTRLTVL.

This chain links TRBV3-1 (or the pseudogene TRBV3-2) with TRBJ2-1, with D perhaps TRBD2 (5 bases). The CDR3 is 15 amino acids. Germline V CDR1 and CDR2: LGHDT, YNNKEL (reference sequence). Deletions cut 0 bases from V and 12 bases from J, with 18 bases between. The CDR3 bases are TGTGCCAGCAGCCAAGAGCGGGCTAGCCCTTGGGCGCAGTTCTTC. As protein: CASSQERASPWAQFF.

This clone was detected only once. This chain uses TRBV20-1 with TRBJ2-2; possibly TRBD2 for D (5 bases). From germline, CDR1 is DFQATT and CDR2 SNEGSKA (reference sequence). The V gene lost 3 bases and the J gene lost 6 bases, with 14 bases spanning the gap. The CDR3 extends over 14 amino acids. The CDR3 DNA is TGCAGTGCTAGTCCGGGGTCGGGCGCCGGGGAGCTGTTTTTT. Protein sequence: CSASPGSGAGELFF.

V gene TRBV6-1 combines with J gene TRBJ1-3; D possibly corresponds to TRBD1 (6 bases). Germline V gene data show CDR1 as MNHNS and CDR2 as SASEGT. The CDR3 sequence is 17 residues long. V lost 3 bases and J lost 0, with 15 bases in between. The CDR3 coding sequence is TGTGCCAGCAGTGACGGTCCAGGGGTAATCTCTGGAAACACCATATATTTT. Protein sequence: CASSDGPGVISGNTIYF.

This rearrangement joins TRBV10-3 to TRBJ2-5, with D possibly being TRBD1 (5 bases). V lost 6 bases and J 5 bases, leaving 16 bases between the germline ends. The CDR3 has 14 amino acids. Germline loops: CDR1 ENHRY, CDR2 SYGVKD. In DNA form, the CDR3 reads TGTGCCATCAGGGGGCCCACGTCTGGCGAGACCCAGTACTTC. It codes for CAIRGPTSGETQYF.

A few counts support this clone. The rearrangement links TRBV4-1 to TRBJ1-2; 9 positions agree with TRBD1. The CDR3 length is 16 residues. Germline V gene data show CDR1 as MGHRA and CDR2 as YSYEKL. J lost 2 bases, V lost 6 bases, and 10 bases had no gene match. CDR3 nucleotide sequence: TGCGCCAGCAGACAACCGGGACAGGGATTCAACTATGGCTACACCTTC. Protein sequence: CASRQPGQGFNYGYTF.

The rearrangement joins TRBV24-1 to TRBJ2-5; maybe TRBD2 (6 bases). The CDR3 consists of 12 residues. Germline CDR1 reads KGHDR; CDR2 reads SFDVKD. V was shortened by 10 bases and J by 5 bases, with 13 bases between the two germline ends. The CDR3 DNA reads as TGTGCCACTGGGGCTGGGGGGGAGACCCAGTACTTC. Its protein is CATGAGGETQYF.

The chain has TRBV19 and TRBJ1-5, with a weak D call TRBD1 (6 bases). Trimming took off 5 bases at V and 0 bases at J, with 17 bases between the two ends. Germline CDR1 reads LNHDA; CDR2 reads SQIVND (reference sequence). The CDR3 contains 17 residues. The DNA for the CDR3 is TGTGCCAGTAGTCGCTTCTCGCAGGGGATTAGCAATCAGCCCCAGCATTTT. Protein product: CASSRFSQGISNQPQHF.

This rearrangement joins TRBV3-1 (or the pseudogene TRBV3-2) to TRBJ1-3; D remains ambiguous. CDR1 is LGHDT and CDR2 is YNNKEL in the germline V gene (reference sequence). This CDR3 spans 14 amino acids. Trimming shortened V by 2 bases and J by 0 bases, and 5 bases separated the two germline ends. The CDR3 DNA is TGTGCCAGCAGCCAACTACTCTCTGGAAACACCATATATTTT. Protein sequence: CASSQLLSGNTIYF.

The chain combines TRBV5-1 with TRBJ2-7; D might be TRBD2 (6 bases). Germline V CDR1 and CDR2: SGHRS, YFSETQ. The CDR3 loop spans 18 amino acids. V dropped 0 bases and J dropped 0 bases, with 19 bases sitting between them. Here the CDR3 DNA reads TGCGCCAGCAGCTTGGTTTGGGACTCCCGAGGGAGCTCCTACGAGCAGTACTTC. Its protein product is CASSLVWDSRGSSYEQYF. The full variable domain, in which reference TRBV5-1 and TRBJ2-7 provide the parts outside the CDR3, is KAGVTQTPRYLIKTRGQQVTLSCSPISGHRSVSWYQQTPGQGLQFLFEYFSETQRNKGNFPGRFSGRQFSNSRSEMNVSTLELGDSALYLCASSLVWDSRGSSYEQYFGPGTRLTVT.

The chain combines TRBV11-3 with TRBJ2-3, with 10 bases lining up with TRBD2. The ends lost 3 bases at V and 2 bases at J; junction bases unmatched: 8. The CDR3 is 17 amino acids. Germline CDR1 SGHNT, CDR2 YENEEA. DNA for the CDR3: TGTGCCAGCAGCTTGGGGAAAAGCGGGAGGGTCACAGATACGCAGTATTTT. It codes for CASSLGKSGRVTDTQYF.

The chain carries TRBV5-8 and TRBJ1-2; 7 positions match TRBD1. V shed 0 bases, J shed 4 bases, and the junction held 3 bases outside the gene matches. CDR1 is SGHTS, CDR2 YDEGEE, per germline. The CDR3 consists of 14 residues. CDR3 amino acids: CASSLDRDSYGYTF. For the CDR3, the DNA is TGTGCCAGCAGCTTGGACCGGGACAGCTATGGCTACACCTTC.

The chain is built from TRBV10-2 and TRBJ1-1; 8 nucleotides match TRBD1. The CDR3 extends over 16 amino acids. Trimming removed 6 bases from V and 4 bases from J; junction bases left unmatched: 13. Germline loops: CDR1 WSHSY, CDR2 SAAADI. The CDR3 DNA follows: TGCGCCAGCAGCCTGAACTTTGGGACAGGCGGCACTGAAGCTTTCTTT. Protein product: CASSLNFGTGGTEAFF.